One sample yielded the 21 T cell receptor beta chains listed below, sequenced in a study of STAT3 mutations in large granular lymphocyte leukemia. Produced via immunoSEQ multiplex PCR; TCRdb's table is partial and in-frame only. The sample consists of about 12,000 clones, about 84% of them appearing once. Findings and caveats of the study: In T-cell large granular lymphocyte leukemia, about half of patients showed multiple immunodominant subclonotypes.

Their antigen targets remain unknown. Sequencing was done on a sample of peripheral blood mononuclear cells. These receptors came from a man between 60 and 75 years old with T-cell large granular lymphocyte leukemia. Some clones in this sample may be carry-over from other donors' samples.

A single count supports this clone. The chain has TRBV30 and TRBJ1-2, with D possibly being TRBD1 (6 bases). This CDR3 is built from 15 residues. V was cut by 3 bases and J by 4 bases, with 18 bases left in between. The germline gives CDR1 GTSNPN, CDR2 SVGIG (reference sequence). The CDR3 sequence is CAWSDKYRVVYGYTF. CDR3 DNA sequence: TGTGCCTGGAGCGACAAATACAGGGTGGTCTATGGCTACACCTTC. Looking up the rest from reference TRBV30 and TRBJ1-2 gives the full variable domain: SQTIHQWPATLVQPVGSPLSLECTVEGTSNPNLYWYRQAAGRGLQLLFYSVGIGQISSEVPQNLSASRPQDRQFILSSKKLLLSDSGFYLCAWSDKYRVVYGYTFGSGTRLTVV.

This clone is termed large (0.1 to 1%). The chain links TRBV5-1 to TRBJ2-2; 13 bases align to TRBD2. J was trimmed by 2 bases and V by 0 bases; bases with no gene match: 4. There are 18 residues in the CDR3. Germline V gene sequence: CDR1 SGHRS, CDR2 YFSETQ. The CDR3 DNA reads TGCGCCAGCAGCTTGGGGCGGGGACTAGCGGGAAACACCGGGGAGCTGTTTTTT. This gives the protein CASSLGRGLAGNTGELFF.

This clone was seen more than once but under ten times. The rearrangement joins TRBV5-1 to TRBJ2-7; 7 bases are a match to TRBD2. This CDR3 is built from 15 residues. After removal of 0 bases from V and 5 bases from J, the junction contained 8 bases not matched to a gene. Germline CDR1 is SGHRS and CDR2 is YFSETQ. The CDR3 DNA reads as TGCGCCAGCAGCTTGGCGAGCGGGGTTCCCCACGAGCAGTACTTC. Translation gives CASSLASGVPHEQYF.

This sequence joins TRBV18 and TRBJ1-5; D not resolved. The CDR3 is 14 residues long. Trimming took off 1 base at V and 3 bases at J, with 7 bases between the two ends. Germline CDR1 KGHSH, CDR2 LQKENI. CDR3 loop: CASSPLQLNQPQHF. The CDR3 nucleotides read TGTGCCAGCTCACCACTACAGCTCAATCAGCCCCAGCATTTT.

This clone has more than one count but fewer than ten. The chain couples TRBV7-9 to TRBJ2-7, with a weak D call TRBD2 (6 bases). Deletions cut 0 bases from V and 4 bases from J, with 10 bases between. The germline V gene has CDR1 SEHNR and CDR2 FQNEAQ (reference sequence). There are 14 residues in the CDR3. Written as DNA, the CDR3 is TGTGCCAGCAGCTTAGCGGGAGGCCTTTACGAGCAGTACTTC. Protein product: CASSLAGGLYEQYF.

The genes are TRBV4-3 and TRBJ2-3, with unresolved D. Per the germline V gene, CDR1 is LGHNA and CDR2 is YSLEER. The CDR3 consists of 14 residues. V lost 5 bases and J lost 1, with 10 bases in between. Here the CDR3 reads CASSYTRGTDTQYF. The CDR3 DNA is TGCGCCAGCAGCTACACCCGAGGCACAGATACGCAGTATTTT.

This chain links TRBV4-3 with TRBJ2-7; TRBD2 aligns across 11 bases. The length of the CDR3 is 16 residues. The V segment lost 0 bases and the J segment 9 bases; nucleotides outside the gene matches: 10. Germline loops: CDR1 LGHNA, CDR2 YSLEER. The CDR3 loop reads CASSQDHGLAGGAQYF. DNA of the CDR3: TGCGCCAGCAGCCAAGATCACGGGCTAGCGGGAGGAGCGCAGTACTTC.

The J gene is TRBJ2-7, the V gene TRBV29-1; 11 nucleotides line up with TRBD2. The trim removed 7 bases at V and 4 bases at J, leaving 6 bases unmatched. This CDR3 is built from 13 residues. The germline V gene encodes CDR1 SQVTM and CDR2 ANQGSEA. The CDR3 DNA is TGCAGCGCCGGGACTAGCGGAGAATACGAGCAGTACTTC. It translates to CSAGTSGEYEQYF.

The V call is TRBV18, the J call TRBJ2-7; no firm D call. From germline, CDR1 is KGHSH and CDR2 LQKENI. The CDR3 runs 14 residues. Deletions cut 6 bases from V and 0 bases from J, with 12 bases between. The DNA of the CDR3 is TGTGCCAGCTCCGCAGCAGGTAGCTCCTACGAGCAGTACTTC. It encodes CASSAAGSSYEQYF.

CDR3 sequence reads: CASSFRDSPSYEQYF. The DNA for the CDR3 is TGTGCCAGCAGCTTTCGGGACAGCCCTTCCTACGAGCAGTACTTC. The chain joins TRBV11-3 to TRBJ2-7; 7 nucleotides agree with TRBD1. V was pared by 3 bases and J by 1 base, with 6 bases of the junction left unmatched. CDR1 SGHNT and CDR2 YENEEA come from the germline V gene. The CDR3 has 15 amino acids.

V and J are TRBV7-9 and TRBJ2-7; D is tentatively TRBD1 or TRBD2 (5 bases each). The V end lost 5 bases, the J end lost 0 bases, and 14 bases lay between the germline ends. This CDR3 has 15 residues. The germline V gene has CDR1 SEHNR and CDR2 FQNEAQ (reference sequence). The CDR3 bases are TGTGCCAGCAGCGGCCGGGACGGTAACTCCTACGAGCAGTACTTC. As protein: CASSGRDGNSYEQYF.

This clone has a handful of counts. The J gene is TRBJ1-4, the V gene TRBV18, with 9 positions matching TRBD1. The V segment lost 3 bases and the J segment 5 bases; nucleotides outside the gene matches: 4. Germline CDR1 is KGHSH and CDR2 is LQKENI. This CDR3 is 15 amino acids long. The CDR3 region has the DNA TGTGCCAGCTCACCGGGACAGGGCGGGAATGAAAAACTGTTTTTT. Translated, it gives CASSPGQGGNEKLFF.

The genes are TRBV6-5 and TRBJ1-5; D is uncertain. This CDR3 spans 14 amino acids. Looked up from germline, CDR1 is MNHEY and CDR2 is SVGAGI. V gave up 0 bases and J gave up 9 bases, with 12 bases separating them. CDR3 amino acids: CASSYSGRSAPQHF. CDR3 nucleotide sequence: TGTGCCAGCAGTTACTCGGGCCGATCCGCGCCCCAGCATTTT.

The genes are TRBV9 and TRBJ2-5; 13 bases agree with TRBD2. This CDR3 is built from 16 residues. The V segment lost 3 bases and the J segment 4 bases; nucleotides outside the gene matches: 6. The V gene's germline CDR1 is SGDLS and CDR2 YYNGEE. DNA of the CDR3: TGTGCCAGCAGCGGCGGACTAGCGGGAGAGGGAGAGACCCAGTACTTC. Translation: CASSGGLAGEGETQYF.

The chain is built from TRBV5-4 and TRBJ1-1; D not resolved. Germline CDR1 and CDR2: SGHNT and YYREEE (reference sequence). Trimming left V 0 bases short and J 4 bases short, with 13 bases between. This CDR3 has 15 amino acids. CDR3 region: CASSLVTGGGTEAFF. For the CDR3, the DNA is TGTGCCAGCAGCTTGGTTACGGGAGGCGGCACTGAAGCTTTCTTT. The variable domain in full, with the rest retrieved from reference TRBV5-4 and TRBJ1-1, is ETGVTQSPTHLIKTRGQQVTLRCSSQSGHNTVSWYQQALGQGPQFIFQYYREEENGRGNFPPRFSGLQFPNYSSELNVNALELDDSALYLCASSLVTGGGTEAFFGQGTRLTVV.

J is TRBJ1-6 and V is TRBV6-5; the match to TRBD1 covers 9 bases. After removal of 6 bases from V and 8 bases from J, the junction contained 2 bases not matched to a gene. The CDR3 consists of 13 residues. Per germline, CDR1 MNHEY and CDR2 SVGAGI. In DNA form, the CDR3 reads TGTGCCAGCAGAGACAGGGGGTATTCACCCCTCCACTTT. This gives the protein CASRDRGYSPLHF.

This chain connects TRBV6-6 to TRBJ2-3; perhaps TRBD1 as D (6 bases). This CDR3 contains 15 residues. V lost 5 bases and J lost 4, with 16 bases in between. Germline V gene sequence: CDR1 MNHNY, CDR2 SVGAGI (reference sequence). The CDR3 region has the DNA TGTGCCAGCAGTGCACAGGGATATCTATCAGATACGCAGTATTTT. This codes for CASSAQGYLSDTQYF.

The gene calls are TRBV11-3 and TRBJ1-1; D is possibly TRBD1 (6 bases). The germline V and J ends were trimmed by 0 bases and 3 bases, with 14 bases remaining between them. Germline CDR1 is SGHNT and CDR2 is YENEEA. There are 16 residues in the CDR3. DNA for the CDR3: TGTGCCAGCAGCTTAGACGGACGGGAGGGGGACACTGAAGCTTTCTTT. This encodes CASSLDGREGDTEAFF.

The V call is TRBV6-6, the J call TRBJ2-1; D ambiguous. The germline V gene encodes CDR1 MNHNY and CDR2 SVGAGI (reference sequence). The CDR3 is made up of 13 amino acids. V lost 2 bases and J lost 1, with 3 bases in between. The CDR3 DNA is TGTGCCAGCAGTTACGTTTCCTACAATGAGCAGTTCTTC. Translated, it gives CASSYVSYNEQFF.

J is TRBJ2-3 and V is TRBV5-1, with D perhaps matching TRBD1 or TRBD2 (6 bases each). Germline values: CDR1 SGHRS, CDR2 YFSETQ. V was pared by 1 base and J by 4 bases, with 13 bases between. The CDR3 covers 15 residues. CDR3 coding DNA: TGCGCCAGCAGCTTGATGGGGGGCAGCGCAGATACGCAGTATTTT. Translation gives CASSLMGGSADTQYF.

The gene calls are TRBV4-1 and TRBJ1-1; D perhaps matches TRBD1 (5 bases). The CDR3 runs 13 residues. The ends were cut back, 6 bases at V and 1 base at J, with 9 bases in the middle. The germline V gene encodes CDR1 MGHRA and CDR2 YSYEKL. The CDR3 loop reads CASSPQGNTEAFF. The CDR3 coding sequence is TGCGCCAGCAGTCCGCAGGGGAACACTGAAGCTTTCTTT.